This TCR beta chain was captured in a study of blood T cell repertoires in COVID-19. Study-wide context: Spain, Italy and the United States supplied samples that represented acute and convalescent COVID-19. PBMCs, B-cell-depleted T cells, or T cells provided the cDNA or gDNA that made up the material.

How the authors handled the data: Researchers report that nucleated cell counts were estimated from reference gene primer amplification. Here immunoSEQ multiplex PCR was the method, and the copy in TCRdb shows in-frame clones only, minus some. D and trimming were read from the DNA, whereas the V and J calls and clone size are those reported in that table. The sample records around 120,000 clones, approximately 90% being singletons. J lost 9 bases, V lost 5 bases, and 20 bases had no gene match. The germline V gene has CDR1 LNHDA and CDR2 SQIVND (reference sequence). The CDR3 consists of 18 residues. The chain couples TRBV19 to TRBJ2-1; 9 bases fit TRBD1. This TCR was recovered from a human donor with active COVID-19. The donor label of this sample is uncertain. Sequenced sample: peripheral blood. The CDR3 nucleotides are TGTGCCAGTAGTGTTACCGGGACAGGGATCCCCCTGAAGGGTGAGCAGTTCTTC. Residues: CASSVTGTGIPLKGEQFF.